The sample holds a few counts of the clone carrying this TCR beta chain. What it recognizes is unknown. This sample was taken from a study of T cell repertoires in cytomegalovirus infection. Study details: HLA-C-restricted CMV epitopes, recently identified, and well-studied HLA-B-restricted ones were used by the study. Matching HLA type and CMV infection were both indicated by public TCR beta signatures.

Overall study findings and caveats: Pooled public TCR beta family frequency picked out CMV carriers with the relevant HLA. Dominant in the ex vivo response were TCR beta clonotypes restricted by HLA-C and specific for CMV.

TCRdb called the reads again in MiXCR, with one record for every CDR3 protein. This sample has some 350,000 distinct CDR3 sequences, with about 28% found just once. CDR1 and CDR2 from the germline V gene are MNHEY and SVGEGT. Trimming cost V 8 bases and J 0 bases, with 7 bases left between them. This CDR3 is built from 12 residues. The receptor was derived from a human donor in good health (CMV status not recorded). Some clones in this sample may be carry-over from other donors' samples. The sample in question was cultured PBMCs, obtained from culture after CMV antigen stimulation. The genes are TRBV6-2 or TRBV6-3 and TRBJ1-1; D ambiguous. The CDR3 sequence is CASLTVNTEAFF. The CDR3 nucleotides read TGTGCCAGCTTGACCGTGAACACTGAAGCTTTCTTT.